Below, 3 T cell receptor delta chains from the same sample are listed, as sequenced in a study of γδ T cells in repeated Plasmodium falciparum infection. Bulk repertoires came from Vgamma9/Vdelta2+ or Vdelta2-negative gammadelta T cells flow-sorted from PBMC. TCRdb reanalysed the multiplex PCR reads via CATT. Among over 90,000 delta-chain clones, 0.95% to 1% were seen once, and the ten largest hold 9% to 10%. Sample: gamma-delta T cells from blood. Receptor source: a pool of human donors (malaria-infected and uninfected, not separated).

Turning to this clone: It is likely a read error: a sequence one base away is far more abundant. Within the sample, other DNA sequences also encode this same CDR3. The rearrangement joins TRDV1 to TRDJ1; weak D call: TRDD2 (6 bases). Because TCRdb records no J gene, it was assigned here through a match of the DNA to germline. Germline assignment: CDR1 TSWWSYY and CDR2 QGS. Trimming stripped 0 bases from V and 8 bases from J, with 28 bases between. This CDR3 is 19 amino acids long. CDR3 sequence reads: CALGELVLRDPRGNDKLIF. DNA of the CDR3: TGTGCTCTTGGGGAACTTGTCCTACGAGACCCACGCGGAAACGACAAACTCATCTTT.

The table lists this clone with a few counts. The amino acid sequence in TCRdb belongs to a much larger clone and departs from this DNA's translation at residue 5, likely a sequencing read error; the sequence shown is translated from the DNA. The rearrangement links TRDV1 to TRDJ1; D is possibly TRDD2 (5 bases). The J gene, missing from TCRdb, was assigned here through DNA to germline matching. Trimming took 4 bases from V and 0 from J, leaving 27 bases between them. The CDR3 runs 20 residues. Germline values: CDR1 TSWWSYY, CDR2 QGS. The CDR3 spells CALGGPKGSSPLTDTDKLIF. Here the CDR3 DNA reads TGTGCTCTTGGGGGACCCAAAGGCTCTTCCCCCTTAACTGACACCGATAAACTCATCTTT.

About this clone itself: TCRdb attributes to this sequence the protein of a much larger clone, which differs from the DNA translation at residue 9; a read error is likely, and the protein displayed is translated from the DNA. V and J are TRAV38-2/DV8 and TRDJ1; maybe TRDD3 (5 bases). The J gene was not available in TCRdb and was assigned here by matching the DNA to germline segments. Trimming left V 0 bases short and J 3 bases short, with 15 bases between. This CDR3 has 16 amino acids. Germline CDR1 TSESDYY, CDR2 QEAYKQQN. CDR3 DNA: TGTGCTTATAGGAGCGCGCCCTTATTCTGGGCCGATAAACTCATCTTT. Translated, it gives CAYRSAPLFWADKLIF.